Included here is one T cell receptor (beta chain) sequence, with context. The CDR3 length is 13 residues. The V end lost 3 bases, the J end lost 6 bases, and 11 bases lay between the germline ends. The germline V gene has CDR1 LGHDT and CDR2 YNNKEL (reference sequence). The record originates from a study of blood T cell repertoires in COVID-19. Assay used: immunoSEQ multiplex PCR; TCRdb lists only in-frame clones, some missing. The table includes roughly 260,000 clones, 85% to 90% detected once. What was sequenced was peripheral blood. V gene TRBV3-1 (or the pseudogene TRBV3-2) combines with J gene TRBJ1-1, with TRBD1 as a possible D gene (5 bases). This TCR derives from a woman in her 40s with acute or convalescent COVID-19. DNA of the CDR3: TGTGCCAGCAGCCAGTGGGACTCCGCTGAAGCTTTCTTT. Translating gives CASSQWDSAEAFF.